This T cell receptor (beta chain) comes out of a study of cytomegalovirus exposure and HLA in healthy donors. General study findings and limits: The majority of CMV-associated TCR beta chains were reported as apparently HLA-restricted in a later analysis.

In regard to this clone: Its cognate antigen is unknown.

Primers: 60 Vbeta forward and 13 Jbeta reverse. Assay: immunoSEQ multiplex PCR; the TCRdb copy retains only in-frame clones and omits some. Among about 220,000 clones listed, around 80% were seen once. The germline gives CDR1 LGHNA, CDR2 YNFKEQ. This CDR3 region has 17 residues. V dropped 0 bases and J dropped 1 base, with 15 bases sitting between them. The TCR was taken from a man aged 18 to 35 in good health and CMV-seronegative. The rearrangement links TRBV4-2 to TRBJ1-1; D unclear. The sequenced sample consisted of PBMCs. CDR3 in amino acids: CASSQDRERAGNTEAFF. The CDR3 DNA reads TGTGCCAGCAGCCAAGATCGGGAAAGGGCTGGGAACACTGAAGCTTTCTTT.